This is a list of T cell receptor beta chains from one sample in a study of shared clonotypes between healthy human individuals. Sequencing used immunoSEQ multiplex PCR; TCRdb keeps in-frame clones, though not all of them. The repertoire holds 2 million to 2.5 million clones, under 97% seen once, with 0.1% to 0.15% in the top ten. The specimen was naive CD4+ T cells sorted from blood. The receptors derive from a man between 18 and 35 years old in good health. Each CDR3 is given with its conserved first and last residue. The order of the fields is V gene, J gene, clone size, D gene, CDR3 length, CDR3 DNA, CDR3 protein. The D gene is left open where the match is weak. Part of the rows lack a size; the others show once, few, many or a class for expanded clones.

>TRBV9|TRBJ1-2|.|.|13
TGTGCCAGCAGCCCCGACGAGAACTATGGCTACACCTTC
CASSPDENYGYTF
>TRBV29-1|TRBJ1-2|.|TRBD1|14
TGCAGCGTTGACTACAGGGGAGGGGACTATGGCTACACCTTC
CSVDYRGGDYGYTF
>TRBV7-2|TRBJ2-3|.|.|12
TGTGCCAGCAGCTTAAGTTCAGATACGCAGTATTTT
CASSLSSDTQYF
>TRBV18|TRBJ1-1|.|.|12
TGTGCCAGCTCACCCCGGTTAACTGAAGCTTTCTTT
CASSPRLTEAFF
>TRBV4-3|TRBJ2-2|.|.|14
TGCGCCAGCAGCCAAGATAATACCGTGGGGGAGCTGTTTTTT
CASSQDNTVGELFF
>TRBV19|TRBJ1-2|.|.|14
TGTGCCAGTAGCCGTCTTACGGGGGTCTATGGCTACACCTTC
CASSRLTGVYGYTF
>TRBV7-9|TRBJ1-2|.|.|14
TGTGCCAGCAGCTTAGCGGCGAGGGGCTATGGCTACACCTTC
CASSLAARGYGYTF
>TRBV27|TRBJ1-2|once|TRBD1|15
TGTGCCAGCAGTTTACGGGACAGGCCGGCGGTTGGCTACACCTTC
CASSLRDRPAVGYTF
>TRBV7-9|TRBJ1-4|.|.|19
TGTGCCAGCAGCCCCCACCTCAGGGGAGAACATGCAACTAATGAAAAACTGTTTTTT
CASSPHLRGEHATNEKLFF
>TRBV4-1|TRBJ1-5|.|.|16
TGCGCCAGCAGCCCTTTAGGGGGGCGTGGGGGAGGAGCCCAGCATTTT
CASSPLGGRGGGAQHF
>TRBV9|TRBJ1-5|.|.|13
TGTGCCAGCAACAACCATAGCAATCAGCCCCAGCATTTT
CASNNHSNQPQHF
>TRBV29-1|TRBJ2-1|.|TRBD2|15
TGCAGCGTTGTCTTACTAGCGGGAAGTTACAATGAGCAGTTCTTC
CSVVLLAGSYNEQFF
>TRBV7-9|TRBJ2-3|.|.|17
TGTGCCAGCAGCCCAGGGGTGCGGCGGGAGCTCACAGATACGCAGTATTTT
CASSPGVRRELTDTQYF
>TRBV2|TRBJ1-6|.|.|16
TGTGCCAGCAGTGGGCAGGGAATGAGGAATAATTCACCCCTCCACTTT
CASSGQGMRNNSPLHF
>TRBV5-6|TRBJ1-1|.|.|13
TGTGCCAGCAGTTTTACCCCAGGGGAGATGGCTTTCTTT
CASSFTPGEMAFF
>TRBV5-4|TRBJ2-3|.|TRBD2|15
TGTGCCAGCAGCCCCGGACTAGCGGGAGCAGATACGCAGTATTTT
CASSPGLAGADTQYF
>TRBV2|TRBJ1-2|.|.|14
TGTGCCAGCAGTGAAGAGACAGGTTTCGATGGCTACACCTTC
CASSEETGFDGYTF
>TRBV11-2|TRBJ2-7|.|TRBD1|14
TGTGCCAGCAGCTTAGGGACAGGGACGTTCGAGCAGTACTTC
CASSLGTGTFEQYF
>TRBV5-1|TRBJ2-3|.|.|15
TGCGCCAGCAGCGACCCGGGAGCGCCCACAGATACGCAGTATTTT
CASSDPGAPTDTQYF
>TRBV6-6|TRBJ1-3|.|TRBD1|15
TGTGCCAGCAGTTACCCCAGGGGGGAGAGAAACACCATATATTTT
CASSYPRGERNTIYF
>TRBV7-9|TRBJ1-4|.|.|13
TGTGCCAGCAGCTTATCGGGTTTCGAAAAACTGTTTTTT
CASSLSGFEKLFF
>TRBV5-4|TRBJ1-6|.|.|14
TGTGCCAGCAGCCCGGGACACTTTAATTCACCCCTCCACTTT
CASSPGHFNSPLHF
>TRBV5-5|TRBJ2-2|.|.|13
TGTGCCAGCAGCTTGATGGGATCCGGGGAGCTGTTTTTT
CASSLMGSGELFF
>TRBV5-1|TRBJ2-3|.|.|15
TGCGCCAGCCGGGCGGACGATTTTAGCACAGATACGCAGTATTTT
CASRADDFSTDTQYF